This TCR beta chain was sequenced for a study of shared clonotypes between healthy human individuals. General study findings and limits: The sampled material consisted only of blood, and tissue repertoires are likely to differ.

Germline V gene data show CDR1 as MDHEN and CDR2 as SYDVKM. This CDR3 has 11 residues. Between the trimmed V and J ends, which lost 5 bases and 7 bases, there was a span of 5 bases. With regard to this clone: What it recognizes is unknown.

Sorted-subset replicate PCR reactions were performed with approximately 0.2 ug DNA, corresponding to 30,000 or so T cell genomes. The repertoire was sequenced with immunoSEQ multiplex PCR; TCRdb's copy has only in-frame clones and lacks some. The table shows roughly 500,000 clones, with roughly 95% occurring only once. The sequencing input was naive CD4+ T cells sorted from blood. Subset noted: CD45RA+ positively selected. J is TRBJ1-4 and V is TRBV28; D is ambiguous. This clonotype was obtained from a woman under 40 in good health. CDR3 sequence: CASSLSEKLFF. The CDR3 nucleotides read TGTGCCAGCAGTCTAAGTGAAAAACTGTTTTTT.